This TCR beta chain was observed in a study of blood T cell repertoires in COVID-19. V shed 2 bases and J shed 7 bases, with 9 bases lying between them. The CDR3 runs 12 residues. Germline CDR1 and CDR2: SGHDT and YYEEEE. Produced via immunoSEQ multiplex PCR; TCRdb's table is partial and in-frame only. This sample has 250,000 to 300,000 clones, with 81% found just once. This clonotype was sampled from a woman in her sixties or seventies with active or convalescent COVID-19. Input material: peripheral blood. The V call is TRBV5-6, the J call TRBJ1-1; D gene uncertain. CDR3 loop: CASSFYENEAFF. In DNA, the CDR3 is TGTGCCAGCAGCTTCTACGAGAATGAAGCTTTCTTT.